This section outlines one TCR beta chain sequence together with its context. CDR3 length equals 13 residues. V gave up 6 bases and J gave up 6 bases, with 15 bases separating them. Per the germline V gene, CDR1 is MDHEN and CDR2 is SYDVKM. This entry is derived from a study of blood T cell repertoires in COVID-19. Study in general: Sites across the United States, Italy and Spain contributed samples from acute and convalescent COVID-19. In each case, the material was cDNA or gDNA derived from T cells, B-cell-depleted T cells, or PBMCs.

In the original analysis: Estimation of nucleated cell counts was performed using reference gene primer amplification. The repertoire was sequenced with immunoSEQ multiplex PCR; TCRdb's copy has only in-frame clones and lacks some. V and J calls and clone size are those listed in that table; D and trimming were worked out from the DNA. The data contain around 60,000 clones, around 85% of them singletons. The specimen sequenced was peripheral blood. The TCR originated in a human donor in a cohort sampled during active COVID-19. This chain joins TRBV28 and TRBJ2-7, with a tentative D call TRBD1 (5 bases). The CDR3 coding sequence is TGTGCCAGCAGACGTACGCCTCAGGGCGAGCAGTACTTC. This encodes CASRRTPQGEQYF.